This T cell receptor (beta chain) is drawn from a study of T cell therapy after organ transplantation. On the study more broadly: Therapy products were autologous CMV-specific T cells, peptide-expanded for two to three weeks. Study outcomes and limitations: Pretherapy CD8 clonality inversely correlated with its fold change after therapy. Effects of concurrent antirejection and antiviral medications were not evaluable.

On this clone: Its cognate antigen is unknown.

Trimming removed 0 bases from V and 3 bases from J; junction bases left unmatched: 1. The CDR3 length is 15 residues. The germline V gene has CDR1 ENHRY and CDR2 SYGVKD. Method: immunoSEQ multiplex PCR; TCRdb's copy keeps in-frame clones and lacks some. The sample holds some 47,000 clones; approximately 94% are singletons and the top ten take 2.5% to 3.5%. Source: CD8+ T cells from blood, taken before autologous CMV-specific T cell therapy. The source is a human patient who had received a solid organ transplant and had CMV disease. The chain uses TRBV10-3 and TRBJ1-2; the match to TRBD1 covers 10 bases. The CDR3 protein is CAISESTGGDYGYTF. The DNA of the CDR3 is TGTGCCATCAGTGAGTCGACAGGGGGCGACTATGGCTACACCTTC.